The clone carrying this T cell receptor (beta chain) was detected only a few times. The CDR3 consists of 14 residues. The ends were cut back, 6 bases at V and 2 bases at J, with 13 bases in the middle. Germline CDR1 SEHNR, CDR2 FQNEAQ (reference sequence). This table comes from immunoSEQ multiplex PCR, and its TCRdb copy is limited to in-frame clones, with some not included. Of 400,000 to 600,000 clones in the sample, roughly 77% were seen once. The data are from a study of shared clonotypes between healthy human individuals. This sequence originates from a middle-aged woman in good health. Some clones in this sample may be carry-over from other donors' samples. Sequencing was performed on PBMCs. This chain uses TRBV7-9 with TRBJ1-1, with a weak D call TRBD1 (5 bases). The CDR3 is CASSWGMGNTEAFF. For the CDR3, the DNA is TGTGCCAGCAGTTGGGGGATGGGTAACACTGAAGCTTTCTTT.